One sample yielded the 25 T cell receptor beta chains listed below, sequenced in a study of cytomegalovirus exposure and HLA in healthy donors. The PCR ran on 60 Vbeta and 13 Jbeta primers. TCRdb's copy holds only in-frame clones and misses some; the assay was immunoSEQ multiplex PCR. The sample has roughly 150,000 clones, more than 75% seen once. Sample: PBMCs. The receptor source for this set is a woman aged 40 to 50 in good health and CMV-seropositive.

The gene calls are TRBV6-4 and TRBJ1-2; 7 bases are a match to TRBD1. Unmatched junction bases numbered 10, after V lost 4 bases and J lost 8 bases. The length of the CDR3 is 14 residues. Germline-derived CDR1 and CDR2 are MRHNA and SNTAGT. CDR3 sequence (DNA): TGTGCCAGCAGTGCCGACAGGGCCGGGGGAGGCTACACCTTC. Its translation: CASSADRAGGGYTF.

This clone was seen a handful of times. The chain couples TRBV18 to TRBJ1-4; D unresolved. The CDR3 length is 13 residues. Germline V gene sequence: CDR1 KGHSH, CDR2 LQKENI. Trimming shortened V by 4 bases and J by 2 bases, and 5 bases separated the two germline ends. CDR3 loop: CASSRATNEKLFF. The CDR3 nucleotides are TGTGCCAGCTCACGGGCGACTAATGAAAAACTGTTTTTT.

Of note for this clone: One junction end does not reproduce the germline sequence, and a read error may be involved. The chain combines TRBV7-9 with TRBJ1-4; TRBD1 matches 8 bases. The length of the CDR3 is 15 residues. CDR1 and CDR2 (germline): SEHNR, FQNEAQ (reference sequence). The CDR3 sequence is CSSSVRGQANEKLFF. The CDR3 coding sequence is TGTTCCAGCAGCGTCAGGGGGCAGGCTAATGAAAAACTGTTTTTT.

This sequence joins TRBV19 and TRBJ2-3; unclear D gene. CDR1 and CDR2 from the germline V gene are LNHDA and SQIVND (reference sequence). CDR3 length equals 13 residues. Trimming removed 1 base at V and 8 bases at J, with 10 bases between. DNA of the CDR3: TGTGCCAGTAGTATAGGAAGCCCCCCTACGCAGTATTTT. Amino acid sequence: CASSIGSPPTQYF.

The rearrangement links TRBV5-1 to TRBJ1-1, with D possibly being TRBD1 (6 bases). Germline lookup yields CDR1 SGHRS and CDR2 YFSETQ. The ends were cut back, 3 bases at V and 1 base at J, with 13 bases in the middle. This CDR3 comprises 15 residues. CDR3 in DNA: TGCGCCAGCAGCTCCAGGGGAGCCGGGAACACTGAAGCTTTCTTT. Protein product: CASSSRGAGNTEAFF.

This chain uses TRBV5-6 with TRBJ2-5; TRBD1 might be the D (5 bases). The J call may be wrong; the DNA end is better matched by TRBJ2-7. CDR1 is SGHDT, CDR2 YYEEEE, per germline. This CDR3 is 14 amino acids long. CDR3 nucleotide sequence: TGTGCCAGCAGCGGGGCTCTTAGACTCTACGAGCAGTACTTC. Translating gives CASSGALRLYEQYF.

This clone was observed once. The chain couples TRBV4-2 to TRBJ2-7; 7 bases match TRBD2. CDR1 is LGHNA and CDR2 is YNFKEQ in the germline V gene. J was trimmed by 2 bases and V by 1 base; bases with no gene match: 8. The CDR3 is made up of 16 amino acids. The CDR3 spells CASSQAKTSTPYEQYF. CDR3 sequence (DNA): TGTGCCAGCAGCCAAGCTAAGACTAGCACCCCCTACGAGCAGTACTTC.

This chain connects TRBV7-9 to TRBJ2-3; D call uncertain. Germline V gene lookup returns CDR1 SEHNR and CDR2 FQNEAQ (reference sequence). The CDR3 runs 15 residues. Trimming took off 5 bases at V and 2 bases at J, with 14 bases between the two ends. The CDR3 region is CASSPLRGITDTQYF. The CDR3 nucleotides read TGTGCCAGCAGCCCCTTGAGAGGCATCACAGATACGCAGTATTTT.

The chain uses TRBV6-5 and TRBJ1-6; 7 nucleotides line up with TRBD1. V shed 0 bases, J shed 10 bases, and the junction held 6 bases outside the gene matches. Per the germline V gene, CDR1 is MNHEY and CDR2 is SVGAGI. The CDR3 runs to 15 residues. CDR3 sequence: CASSYSGQSGSPLHF. The CDR3 nucleotides read TGTGCCAGCAGTTACTCGGGACAGTCGGGGTCACCCCTCCACTTT.

V gene TRBV28 combines with J gene TRBJ2-3; tentative D call: TRBD1 (5 bases). The CDR3 has 13 residues. CDR1 and CDR2 from the germline V gene are MDHEN and SYDVKM. Trimming took off 5 bases at V and 6 bases at J, with 12 bases between the two ends. CDR3 sequence (DNA): TGTGCCAGCAGTGGGTTAGGGGTGGATACGCAGTATTTT. Protein product: CASSGLGVDTQYF.

The CDR3 sequence: CASSPPTGAGANVLTF. The CDR3 region has the DNA TGTGCCAGCAGCCCCCCAACAGGGGCTGGGGCCAACGTCCTGACTTTC. The chain recombines TRBV28 with TRBJ2-6; 7 nucleotides line up with TRBD1. With 6 bases clipped from V and 2 bases from J, the junction kept 7 bases outside the gene matches. The CDR3 is made up of 16 amino acids. Germline V gives CDR1 MDHEN, CDR2 SYDVKM. Filled out from reference TRBV28 and TRBJ2-6, the complete variable domain reads DVKVTQSSRYLVKRTGEKVFLECVQDMDHENMFWYRQDPGLGLRLIYFSYDVKMKEKGDIPEGYSVSREKKERFSLILESASTNQTSMYLCASSPPTGAGANVLTFGAGSRLTVL.

The J gene is TRBJ2-5, the V gene TRBV5-1; TRBD1 aligns across 10 bases. Germline lookup yields CDR1 SGHRS and CDR2 YFSETQ. The CDR3 runs 15 residues. Trimming cost V 2 bases and J 6 bases; bases outside gene matches: 7. In nucleotides, the CDR3 is TGCGCCAGCAGCTTCGGGACAGGGGACGCAAAGACCCAGTACTTC. Amino acids: CASSFGTGDAKTQYF.

In DNA, the CDR3 is TGCGCCAGCAGCTTGAGGGGACAGGGGGCTTACAATGAGCAGTTCTTC. Its translation: CASSLRGQGAYNEQFF. The rearrangement joins TRBV5-1 to TRBJ2-1; 12 nucleotides align to TRBD1. The CDR3 spans 16 residues. V lost 1 base, J lost 4 bases, and 3 bases stayed unmatched. Germline V gene lookup returns CDR1 SGHRS and CDR2 YFSETQ.

This chain uses TRBV6-1 with TRBJ1-1; D call uncertain. The CDR3 spans 13 residues. Trimming shortened V by 4 bases and J by 7 bases, and 13 bases separated the two germline ends. Germline assignment: CDR1 MNHNS and CDR2 SASEGT. DNA of the CDR3: TGTGCCAGCAGTGGTCGGACTCTCTTTGAAGCTTTCTTT. This translates into CASSGRTLFEAFF.

The chain combines TRBV5-6 with TRBJ2-1, with a possible D match to TRBD2 (5 bases). The germline V gene has CDR1 SGHDT and CDR2 YYEEEE. The CDR3 contains 12 residues. The V and J ends lost 4 bases and 8 bases respectively, with 10 bases between them. CDR3 in amino acids: CASSRLAHEQFF. CDR3 nucleotides: TGTGCCAGCAGCCGCCTAGCTCATGAGCAGTTCTTC. The entire variable domain, with the rest obtained from reference TRBV5-6 and TRBJ2-1, is as follows: DAGVTQSPTHLIKTRGQQVTLRCSPKSGHDTVSWYQQALGQGPQFIFQYYEEEERQRGNFPDRFSGHQFPNYSSELNVNALLLGDSALYLCASSRLAHEQFFGPGTRLTVL.

The genes are TRBV6-1 and TRBJ2-7; possible D gene TRBD1, 5 bases. This CDR3 contains 13 residues. Trimming took 4 bases from V and 0 from J, leaving 7 bases between them. From germline, CDR1 is MNHNS and CDR2 SASEGT. The CDR3 DNA is TGTGCCAGCAGTGTTGGGGCCTCCTACGAGCAGTACTTC. Translated, it gives CASSVGASYEQYF.

This clone was picked up one time. CDR3 loop: CASSPGLGEKLFF. Here the CDR3 DNA reads TGTGCCAGCAGTCCCGGACTCGGGGAAAAACTGTTTTTT. V and J are TRBV2 and TRBJ1-4; D unclear. There are 13 residues in the CDR3. Germline lookup yields CDR1 SNHLY and CDR2 FYNNEI. V was trimmed by 5 bases and J by 8 bases, leaving 12 bases between them.

This clone came up once. The chain carries TRBV6-5 and TRBJ1-2; a weak D match, TRBD1 (5 bases). This CDR3 is 13 amino acids long. Trimming took 5 bases from V and 2 from J, leaving 9 bases between them. Germline values: CDR1 MNHEY, CDR2 SVGAGI. CDR3 nucleotides: TGTGCCAGCAGTGAACGGGGGAACTATGGCTACACCTTC. Protein product: CASSERGNYGYTF.

J is TRBJ2-5 and V is TRBV27; 8 nucleotides agree with TRBD1. Matching the DNA end better, TRBJ2-7 makes the J call doubtful. The CDR3 has 16 residues. Germline V lookup: CDR1 MNHEY, CDR2 SMNVEV (reference sequence). The chain's CDR3 is CASSSPSGRGRNEQYF. In DNA form, the CDR3 reads TGTGCCAGCAGCTCCCCCTCCGGCAGGGGGCGGAACGAGCAGTACTTC.

The chain combines TRBV10-3 with TRBJ1-1; 7 bases match TRBD1. The germline gives CDR1 ENHRY, CDR2 SYGVKD. J gave up 1 base and V 10 bases, and 6 bases lay outside the gene matches. The CDR3 covers 13 residues. In DNA, the CDR3 is TGTGCCACTAGGGGACAGCAGAACACTGAAGCTTTCTTT. Its translation: CATRGQQNTEAFF.

V is TRBV5-1 and J is TRBJ1-5; 8 positions agree with TRBD1. This CDR3 has 18 residues. Trimming at V came to 2 bases and at J to 10 bases, leaving 20 bases not matched to a gene. The germline V gene has CDR1 SGHRS and CDR2 YFSETQ. CDR3 sequence: CASSFRWTGILCLPPQHF. In DNA form, the CDR3 reads TGCGCCAGCAGCTTCCGCTGGACAGGGATTCTATGTCTTCCCCCCCAGCATTTT.

The count of this clone is one. The chain has TRBV5-1 and TRBJ1-1; TRBD1 matches at 11 bases. CDR1 SGHRS and CDR2 YFSETQ come from the germline V gene. After removal of 3 bases from V and 3 bases from J, the junction contained 4 bases not matched to a gene. This CDR3 is built from 15 residues. The CDR3: CASSWTGGWDTEAFF. The CDR3 nucleotides are TGCGCCAGCAGCTGGACAGGGGGCTGGGACACTGAAGCTTTCTTT. Filled out from reference TRBV5-1 and TRBJ1-1, the complete variable domain reads KAGVTQTPRYLIKTRGQQVTLSCSPISGHRSVSWYQQTPGQGLQFLFEYFSETQRNKGNFPGRFSGRQFSNSRSEMNVSTLELGDSALYLCASSWTGGWDTEAFFGQGTRLTVV.

The chain has TRBV5-6 and TRBJ2-1, with a weak D call TRBD2 (5 bases). V was clipped by 1 base and J by 2 bases, with 10 bases between them. The CDR3 spans 15 residues. Germline V lookup: CDR1 SGHDT, CDR2 YYEEEE. The CDR3 nucleotides read TGTGCCAGCAGCTTGAGGGAGAGGGCCTACAATGAGCAGTTCTTC. Its protein product is CASSLRERAYNEQFF. Drawing the rest from reference TRBV5-6 and TRBJ2-1, the complete variable domain is DAGVTQSPTHLIKTRGQQVTLRCSPKSGHDTVSWYQQALGQGPQFIFQYYEEEERQRGNFPDRFSGHQFPNYSSELNVNALLLGDSALYLCASSLRERAYNEQFFGPGTRLTVL.

The sample holds a few counts of this clone. The chain joins TRBV6-6 to TRBJ2-7; TRBD2 matches at 7 bases. CDR1 and CDR2 from the germline V gene are MNHNY and SVGAGI (reference sequence). V dropped 8 bases and J dropped 3; count of bases not matched to a gene: 10. The CDR3 length is 14 residues. The CDR3 reads CASSTAGPHYEQYF. CDR3 coding DNA: TGTGCCAGCTCCACAGCGGGACCTCACTACGAGCAGTACTTC.

The chain joins TRBV30 to TRBJ1-5; D possibly corresponds to TRBD1 (5 bases). Trimming removed 2 bases from V and 9 bases from J, with 11 bases in between. Germline V gives CDR1 GTSNPN, CDR2 SVGIG (reference sequence). The length of the CDR3 is 12 residues. CDR3 in DNA: TGTGCCTGGAGTATCCAGGGCACGCCCCAGCATTTT. Its translation: CAWSIQGTPQHF.